The sequence of this T cell receptor (beta chain) was determined in a study of CD8 T cells in ankylosing spondylitis. As to this clonotype: The antigen is not known.

5'-RACE, quantitative and with molecular barcodes, yielded the TCR beta libraries. TCRdb redid the calling of the 5' RACE reads with MiXCR, one entry per CDR3 protein. The sample carries a few hundred thousand distinct CDR3 sequences, 20% to 30% recorded once. Findings of the study overall: Disease-linked clones were reportedly significantly enriched in matched ankylosing spondylitis synovial fluid. In ankylosing spondylitis blood, a motif of seven or eight highly homologous TCR beta variants appeared characteristic.

The CDR3 covers 12 residues. Trimming took off 5 bases at V and 7 bases at J, with 12 bases between the two ends. The germline gives CDR1 SEHNR, CDR2 FQNEAQ (reference sequence). This TCR was recovered from a male donor with ankylosing spondylitis or in good health (not recorded which). Input material: blood, either unsorted or a sorted T cell fraction (not recorded which). The chain has TRBV7-9 and TRBJ2-7; D gene unclear. In DNA, the CDR3 is TGTGCCAGCAGCCCCCCAGGTTTGGAGCAGTACTTC. Its protein is CASSPPGLEQYF.